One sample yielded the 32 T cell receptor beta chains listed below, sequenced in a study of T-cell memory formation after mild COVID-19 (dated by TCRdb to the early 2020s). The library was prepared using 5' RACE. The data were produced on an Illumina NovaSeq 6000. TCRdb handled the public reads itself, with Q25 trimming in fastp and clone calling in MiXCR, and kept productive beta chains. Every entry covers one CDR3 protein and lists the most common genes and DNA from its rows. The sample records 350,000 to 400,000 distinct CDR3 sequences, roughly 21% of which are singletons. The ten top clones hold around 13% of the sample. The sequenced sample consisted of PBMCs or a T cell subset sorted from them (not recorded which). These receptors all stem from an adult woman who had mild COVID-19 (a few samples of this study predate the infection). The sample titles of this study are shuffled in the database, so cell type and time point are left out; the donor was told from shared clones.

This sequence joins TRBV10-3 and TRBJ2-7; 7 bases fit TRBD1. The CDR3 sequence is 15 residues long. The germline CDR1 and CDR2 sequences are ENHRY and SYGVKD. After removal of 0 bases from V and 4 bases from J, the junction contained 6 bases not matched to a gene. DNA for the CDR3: TGTGCCATCAGTGAGTCGGTGACAGGGAGATACGAGCAGTACTTC. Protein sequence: CAISESVTGRYEQYF.

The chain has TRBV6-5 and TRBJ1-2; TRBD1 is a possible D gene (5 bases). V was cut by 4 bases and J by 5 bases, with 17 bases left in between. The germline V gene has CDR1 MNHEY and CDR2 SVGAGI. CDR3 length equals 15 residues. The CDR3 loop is CASSSRAGGKYGYTF. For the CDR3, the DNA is TGTGCCAGCAGTTCCCGGGCGGGGGGGAAATATGGCTACACCTTC.

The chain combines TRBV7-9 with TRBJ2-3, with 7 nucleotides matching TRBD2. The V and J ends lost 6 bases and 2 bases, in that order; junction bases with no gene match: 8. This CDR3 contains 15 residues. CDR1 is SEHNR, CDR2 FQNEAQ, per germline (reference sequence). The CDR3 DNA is TGTGCCAGCAGTGCTACTAGCGAGATCACAGATACGCAGTATTTT. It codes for CASSATSEITDTQYF.

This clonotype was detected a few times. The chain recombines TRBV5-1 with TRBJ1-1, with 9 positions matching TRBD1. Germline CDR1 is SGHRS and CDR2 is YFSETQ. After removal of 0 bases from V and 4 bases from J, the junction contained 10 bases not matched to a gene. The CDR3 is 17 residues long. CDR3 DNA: TGCGCCAGCAGCTTGGCCAGCGGGACAGGGTTGAGCACTGAAGCTTTCTTT. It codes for CASSLASGTGLSTEAFF.

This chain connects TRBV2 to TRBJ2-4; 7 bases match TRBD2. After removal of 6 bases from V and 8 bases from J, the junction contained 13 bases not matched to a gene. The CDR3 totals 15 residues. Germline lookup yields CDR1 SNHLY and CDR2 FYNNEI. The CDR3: CASRKEGTNPDIQYF. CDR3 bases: TGTGCCAGCAGGAAGGAGGGGACTAATCCTGACATTCAGTACTTC.

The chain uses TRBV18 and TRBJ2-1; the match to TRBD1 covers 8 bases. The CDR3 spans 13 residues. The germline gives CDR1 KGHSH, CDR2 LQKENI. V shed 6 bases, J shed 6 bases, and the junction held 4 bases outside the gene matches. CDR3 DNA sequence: TGTGCCAGCTCTGTGGACAGGGCCAATGAGCAGTTCTTC. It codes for CASSVDRANEQFF.

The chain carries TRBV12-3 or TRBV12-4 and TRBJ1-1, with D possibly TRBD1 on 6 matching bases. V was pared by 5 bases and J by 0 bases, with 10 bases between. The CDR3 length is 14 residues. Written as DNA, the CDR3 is TGTGCCAGCAGTACTAGGGGGATGAACACTGAAGCTTTCTTT. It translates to CASSTRGMNTEAFF.

CDR3 in DNA: TGTGCCAGCAGTTTAAGACTAGCGGGCCCCGAGCCCCAAGAGACCCAGTACTTC. Translating it yields CASSLRLAGPEPQETQYF. The chain joins TRBV12-3 or TRBV12-4 to TRBJ2-5; TRBD2 matches 10 bases. This CDR3 is built from 18 residues. V lost 2 bases and J lost 1; bases outside the gene matches: 10.

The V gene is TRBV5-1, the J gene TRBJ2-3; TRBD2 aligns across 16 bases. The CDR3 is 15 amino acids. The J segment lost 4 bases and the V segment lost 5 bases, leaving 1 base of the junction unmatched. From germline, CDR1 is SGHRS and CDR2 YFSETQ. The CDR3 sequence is CASSGTSGRADTQYF. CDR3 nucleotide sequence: TGCGCCAGCAGTGGGACTAGCGGGAGGGCAGATACGCAGTATTTT. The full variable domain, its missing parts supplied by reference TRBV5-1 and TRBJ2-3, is KAGVTQTPRYLIKTRGQQVTLSCSPISGHRSVSWYQQTPGQGLQFLFEYFSETQRNKGNFPGRFSGRQFSNSRSEMNVSTLELGDSALYLCASSGTSGRADTQYFGPGTRLTVL.

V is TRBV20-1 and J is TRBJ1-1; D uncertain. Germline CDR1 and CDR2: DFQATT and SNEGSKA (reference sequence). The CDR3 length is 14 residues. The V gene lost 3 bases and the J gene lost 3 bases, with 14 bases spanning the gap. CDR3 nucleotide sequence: TGCAGTGCTAGGATCGTTGGTAAGGACACTGAAGCTTTCTTT. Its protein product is CSARIVGKDTEAFF.

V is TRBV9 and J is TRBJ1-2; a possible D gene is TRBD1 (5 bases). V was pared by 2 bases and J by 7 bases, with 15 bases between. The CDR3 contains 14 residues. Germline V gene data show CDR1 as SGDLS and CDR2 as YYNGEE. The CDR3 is CASSVGRDLLGYTF. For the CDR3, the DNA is TGTGCCAGCAGCGTGGGCCGGGACCTGCTTGGCTACACCTTC.

CDR3 in amino acids: CASSFSRGPSYEQYF. The CDR3 nucleotides read TGTGCCAGCAGTTTCTCCAGGGGGCCTTCCTACGAGCAGTACTTC. V usage is TRBV12-3 or TRBV12-4 and J usage is TRBJ2-7, with 8 nucleotides matching TRBD1. Trimming removed 3 bases from V and 1 base from J; junction bases left unmatched: 5. CDR3 length: 15 amino acids.

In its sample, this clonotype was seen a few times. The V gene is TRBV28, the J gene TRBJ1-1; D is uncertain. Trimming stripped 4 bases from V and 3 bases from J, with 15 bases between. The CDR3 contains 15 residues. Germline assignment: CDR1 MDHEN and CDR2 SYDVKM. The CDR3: CASSSTRRSYTEAFF. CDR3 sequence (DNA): TGTGCCAGCAGTTCAACTCGCCGATCCTACACTGAAGCTTTCTTT.

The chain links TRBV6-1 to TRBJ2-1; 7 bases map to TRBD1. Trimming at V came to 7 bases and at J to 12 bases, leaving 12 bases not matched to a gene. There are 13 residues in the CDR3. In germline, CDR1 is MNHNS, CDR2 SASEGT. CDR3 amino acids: CASNPGTVSTQFF. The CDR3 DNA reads TGTGCCAGCAACCCCGGGACAGTTTCGACGCAGTTCTTC.

The CDR3 sequence is CSARGAPGLAGADGNEQFF. CDR3 DNA sequence: TGCAGTGCTAGAGGGGCACCGGGACTAGCGGGGGCCGATGGGAATGAGCAGTTCTTC. This chain joins TRBV20-1 and TRBJ2-1; 14 nucleotides align to TRBD2. Trimming at V came to 1 base and at J to 7 bases, leaving 15 bases not matched to a gene. CDR3 length: 19 amino acids. Germline assignment: CDR1 DFQATT and CDR2 SNEGSKA (reference sequence).

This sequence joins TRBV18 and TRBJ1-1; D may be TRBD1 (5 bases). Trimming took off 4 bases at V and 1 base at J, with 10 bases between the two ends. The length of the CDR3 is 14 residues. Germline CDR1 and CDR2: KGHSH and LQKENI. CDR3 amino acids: CASSRPTGNTEAFF. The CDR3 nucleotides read TGTGCCAGCTCACGACCCACAGGGAACACTGAAGCTTTCTTT.

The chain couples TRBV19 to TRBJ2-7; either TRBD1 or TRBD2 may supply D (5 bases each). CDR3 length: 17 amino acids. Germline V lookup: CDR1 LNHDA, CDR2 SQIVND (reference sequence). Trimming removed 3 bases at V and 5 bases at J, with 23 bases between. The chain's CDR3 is CASSIRGRPGPTNEQYF. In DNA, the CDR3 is TGTGCCAGTAGTATTAGAGGTCGGCCGGGGCCTACCAACGAGCAGTACTTC.

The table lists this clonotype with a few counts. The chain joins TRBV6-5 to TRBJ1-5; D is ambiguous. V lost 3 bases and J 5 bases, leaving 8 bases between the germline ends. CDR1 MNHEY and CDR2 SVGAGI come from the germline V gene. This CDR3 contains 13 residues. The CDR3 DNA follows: TGTGCCAGCAGTTATACATCTGATCAGCCCCAGCATTTT. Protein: CASSYTSDQPQHF.

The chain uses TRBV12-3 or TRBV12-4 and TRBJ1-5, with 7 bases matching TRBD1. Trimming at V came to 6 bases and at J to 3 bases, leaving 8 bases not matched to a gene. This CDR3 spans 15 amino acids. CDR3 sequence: CASRQGGTNNQPQHF. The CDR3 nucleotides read TGTGCCAGCAGGCAGGGGGGGACCAACAATCAGCCCCAGCATTTT.

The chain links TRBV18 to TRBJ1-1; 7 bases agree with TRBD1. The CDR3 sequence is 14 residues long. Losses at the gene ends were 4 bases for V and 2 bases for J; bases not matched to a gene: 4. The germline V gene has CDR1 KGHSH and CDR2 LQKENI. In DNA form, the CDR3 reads TGTGCCAGCTCACACGGGACAGAAAACACTGAAGCTTTCTTT. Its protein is CASSHGTENTEAFF. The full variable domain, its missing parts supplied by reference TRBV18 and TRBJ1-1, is NAGVMQNPRHLVRRRGQEARLRCSPMKGHSHVYWYRQLPEEGLKFMVYLQKENIIDESGMPKERFSAEFPKEGPSILRIQQVVRGDSAAYFCASSHGTENTEAFFGQGTRLTVV.

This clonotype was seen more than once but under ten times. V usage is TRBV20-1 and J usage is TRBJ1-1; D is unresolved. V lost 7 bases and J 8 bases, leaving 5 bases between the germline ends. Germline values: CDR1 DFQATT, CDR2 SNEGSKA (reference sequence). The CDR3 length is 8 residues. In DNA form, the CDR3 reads TGCAGTGAACGGGAAGCTTTCTTT. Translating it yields CSEREAFF.

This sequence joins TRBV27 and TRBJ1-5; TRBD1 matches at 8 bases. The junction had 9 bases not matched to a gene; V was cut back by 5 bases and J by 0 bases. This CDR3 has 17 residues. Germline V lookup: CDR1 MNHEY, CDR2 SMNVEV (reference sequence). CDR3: CASSTGQGPPSNQPQHF. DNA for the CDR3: TGTGCCAGCAGTACCGGACAGGGACCTCCTAGCAATCAGCCCCAGCATTTT.

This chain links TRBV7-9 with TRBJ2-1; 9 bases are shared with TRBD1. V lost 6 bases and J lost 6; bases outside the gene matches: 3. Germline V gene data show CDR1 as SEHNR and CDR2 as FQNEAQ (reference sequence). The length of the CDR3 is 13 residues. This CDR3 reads CASRRQGGNEQFF. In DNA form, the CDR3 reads TGTGCCAGCAGGCGACAGGGGGGCAATGAGCAGTTCTTC. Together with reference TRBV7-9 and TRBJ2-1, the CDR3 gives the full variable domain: DTGVSQNPRHKITKRGQNVTFRCDPISEHNRLYWYRQTLGQGPEFLTYFQNEAQLEKSRLLSDRFSAERPKGSFSTLEIQRTEQGDSAMYLCASRRQGGNEQFFGPGTRLTVL.

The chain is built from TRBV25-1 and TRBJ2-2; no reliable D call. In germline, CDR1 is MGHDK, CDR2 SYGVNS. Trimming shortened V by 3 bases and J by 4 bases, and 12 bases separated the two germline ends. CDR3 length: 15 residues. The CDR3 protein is CASSDFTEFTGELFF. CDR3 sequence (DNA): TGTGCCAGCAGTGATTTTACGGAATTCACCGGGGAGCTGTTTTTT.

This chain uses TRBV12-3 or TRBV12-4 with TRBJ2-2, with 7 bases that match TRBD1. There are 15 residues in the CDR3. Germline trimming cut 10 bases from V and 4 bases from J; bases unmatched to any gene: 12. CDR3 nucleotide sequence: TGTGCCACAATCGCAGGGGGTAGGGGCACCGGGGAGCTGTTTTTT. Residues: CATIAGGRGTGELFF.

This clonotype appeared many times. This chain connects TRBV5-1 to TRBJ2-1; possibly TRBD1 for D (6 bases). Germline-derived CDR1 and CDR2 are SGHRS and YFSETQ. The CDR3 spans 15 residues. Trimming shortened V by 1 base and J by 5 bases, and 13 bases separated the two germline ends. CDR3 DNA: TGCGCCAGCAGCTTGCGCCCAACAGGGAACAATGAGCAGTTCTTC. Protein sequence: CASSLRPTGNNEQFF.

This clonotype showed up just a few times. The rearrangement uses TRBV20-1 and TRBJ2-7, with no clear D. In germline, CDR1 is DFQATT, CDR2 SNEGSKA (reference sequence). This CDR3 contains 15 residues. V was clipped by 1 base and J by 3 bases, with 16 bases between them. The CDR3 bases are TGCAGTGCTAGAGGTACCATTGGACGGAGCTACGAGCAGTACTTC. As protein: CSARGTIGRSYEQYF.

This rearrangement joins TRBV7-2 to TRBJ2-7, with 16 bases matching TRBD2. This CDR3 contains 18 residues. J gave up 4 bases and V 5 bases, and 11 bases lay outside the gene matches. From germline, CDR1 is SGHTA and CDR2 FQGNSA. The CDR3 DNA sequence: TGTGCCAGCAGCCGGGGACTAGCGGGAGGGCCCGTTAAGTACGAGCAGTACTTC. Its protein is CASSRGLAGGPVKYEQYF.

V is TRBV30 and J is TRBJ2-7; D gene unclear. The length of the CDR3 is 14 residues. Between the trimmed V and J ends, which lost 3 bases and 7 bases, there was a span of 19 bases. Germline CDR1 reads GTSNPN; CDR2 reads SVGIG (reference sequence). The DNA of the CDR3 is TGTGCCTGGAGGGGGTCCCCGGAGACTCGGGAGCAGTACTTC. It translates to CAWRGSPETREQYF.

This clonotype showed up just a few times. CDR3 DNA: TGTGCCAGCAGGAGAGACGATGCTAACTATGGCTACACCTTC. Amino acid sequence: CASRRDDANYGYTF. The gene calls are TRBV12-3 or TRBV12-4 and TRBJ1-2, with no clear D. The CDR3 extends over 14 amino acids. The V end lost 6 bases, the J end lost 0 bases, and 11 bases lay between the germline ends.

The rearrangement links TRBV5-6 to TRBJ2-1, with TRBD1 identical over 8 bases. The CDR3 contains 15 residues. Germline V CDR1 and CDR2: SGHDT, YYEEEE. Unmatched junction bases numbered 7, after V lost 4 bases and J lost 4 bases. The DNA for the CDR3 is TGTGCCAGCAGCCCAATGGACAGGGATTACAATGAGCAGTTCTTC. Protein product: CASSPMDRDYNEQFF. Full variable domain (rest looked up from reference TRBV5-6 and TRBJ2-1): DAGVTQSPTHLIKTRGQQVTLRCSPKSGHDTVSWYQQALGQGPQFIFQYYEEEERQRGNFPDRFSGHQFPNYSSELNVNALLLGDSALYLCASSPMDRDYNEQFFGPGTRLTVL.

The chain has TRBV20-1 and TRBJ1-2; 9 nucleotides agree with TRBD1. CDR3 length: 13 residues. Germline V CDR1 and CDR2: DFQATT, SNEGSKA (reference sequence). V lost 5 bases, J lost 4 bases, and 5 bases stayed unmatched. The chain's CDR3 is CSADTGGSYGYTF. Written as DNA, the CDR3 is TGCAGTGCTGATACAGGGGGCAGCTATGGCTACACCTTC.